This T cell receptor (beta chain) was obtained from a study of T cell responses to AZD1222 COVID-19 vaccine. About the study: Pooling of second doses given at about 4 or about 12 weeks was done.

V lost 2 bases, J lost 5 bases, and 8 bases stayed unmatched. The germline CDR1 and CDR2 sequences are SGHRS and YFSETQ. This CDR3 has 15 amino acids. Generated by immunoSEQ multiplex PCR, the TCRdb table keeps only in-frame clones and is missing some. The top ten clones hold about 14% of a sample with around 120,000 clones, about 92% of them seen once. Sequencing was performed on peripheral blood, taken on day 0 of AZD1222 vaccination. The TCR comes from an adult in good health. This chain joins TRBV5-1 and TRBJ2-5; 8 bases agree with TRBD2. CDR3 coding DNA: TGCGCCAGCAGCTTTGGTAGCGGGGTTGGGGAGACCCAGTACTTC. Residues: CASSFGSGVGETQYF.